Described below is a single T cell receptor (beta chain) sequence and its context. This clonotype has at least ten counts. It has no known antigen specificity. No base-level quality is on record; no much larger clone is a single base apart. Hyperthyroidism patients were aged 18 to 65 years and newly diagnosed, with disease duration of less than 2 months. Any patient with an uncontrolled infection, another autoimmune disease, pregnancy or lactation was excluded. Diagnoses relied on clinical symptoms, serum thyroxine and TRAb, thyroid ultrasound and orbital computed tomography. For progressor patients, blood was drawn at the first diagnosis of hyperthyroidism, before any ophthalmopathy symptoms had appeared. PBMCs were separated from roughly 9.6 ml of fresh peripheral blood using Ficoll-Paque density gradient centrifugation. Progressor patients were defined as those initially diagnosed with Graves' hyperthyroidism in whom ophthalmopathy developed during follow-up. Trizol reagent was used to extract total RNA, and RNA quality was then checked on an Agilent 2100 Bioanalyzer.

Germline trimming: 5 bases from V, 6 bases from J; junction bases outside gene matches: 7. The germline V gene encodes CDR1 SGHTA and CDR2 FQGNSA. The CDR3 runs 13 amino acids, cysteine and phenylalanine included. Solely the CDR3 DNA is kept, with 39 bases framed from the first base. TCR beta CDR3 regions were amplified from RNA transcripts. The first round of RT-PCR for the TCR CDR3 was performed with the HTBI primer set and the Qiagen OneStep RT-PCR kit. The libraries were constructed in a second round of multiplex PCR and then size-selected and purified. Paired-end sequencing of the libraries was performed with 100 bp reads on an Illumina HiSeq2000. The published analysis was carried out like this. SOAPnuke was used to process the raw data, with reads discarded if the reads contained adapters or uncalled bases, had a mean Phred below 15, or lacked an exact constant-primer or identifier match. High-quality paired reads were merged with COPE v1.2.5, and unique nucleotide sequences were defined as clonotypes. MiTCR v1.1 was used to align clonotypes to the IMGT TRBV, TRBD and TRBJ reference segments. Analysis was restricted to V-J combinations with a frequency above 0.0001, which covered over 98% of repertoires. The TCS score was defined as the ratio of F50 (clonal expansion) to E x V (chaos), calculated using BLOSUM62-based TCRdist between CDR3 peptides within each V-J. Welch's t-statistics and random forest reduced around 550 V-J features to 10 to 15, which were used in a naive Bayes classifier (R e1071). TCRdb handled the public reads itself, with Q25 trimming in fastp and clone calling in MiXCR, and kept productive beta chains. Records with the same CDR3 protein are collapsed into one entry carrying the most frequent genes and DNA. TCRdb, not the original authors, processed these V and J calls. This sample holds under 350,000 distinct CDR3 sequences; 13% were observed only once. The ten largest make up approximately 8.6% of the sample.

This sample is drawn from a study of T cells in Graves' hyperthyroidism and ophthalmopathy (dated by TCRdb to between 2018 and 2021). For context, the study as a whole: Peripheral blood was sampled at the time of initial diagnosis, prior to any treatment. To identify distinguishing TCR V-J signatures, a discovery cohort of 90 to 100 patients was used, comprising 43 with Graves' ophthalmopathy and around 57 with stable Graves' hyperthyroidism. Prospective prediction of ophthalmopathy was tested in an independent validation cohort consisting of about 20 hyperthyroidism patients and approximately 16 patients who later progressed to ophthalmopathy. The 90 to 100 discovery patients were randomly divided into training and test sets at a 7:3 ratio. The study also compared thyroid tissue and blood T-cell repertoires from more than five Graves' hyperthyroidism patients. After blood sampling, hyperthyroidism patients were treated with methimazole at a starting dose of 30 mg daily, and ophthalmopathy patients were treated with high-dose intravenous methylprednisolone. According to the paper, TCR Vbeta CDR3 sequencing was carried out on some 140 peripheral blood samples, which came from around 43 ophthalmopathy, roughly 75 hyperthyroidism and approximately 17 progressor patients. Results and caveats for the whole study, not just this receptor: In cross-validation, a model built on a 13 V-J signature told ophthalmopathy apart from stable hyperthyroidism with about 90% sensitivity and around 83% specificity, and in testing the same model reached 80%/75%. No statistical method was used to set the sample size in advance, and investigators knew the group allocation. Most expanded thyroid clonotypes (frequency above 0.001) were also found in blood, which suggests that blood repertoires may mirror thyroid immune responses. During validation, the model predicted progression to ophthalmopathy a median of roughly six months ahead of onset, with almost 71% sensitivity and 72% to 80% specificity.

Input material: blood. The chain is assembled from TRBV7-2 and TRBJ2-7; TRBD1 agrees with 7 junctional bases. This clonotype was obtained from a woman in her thirties with Graves' hyperthyroidism that later progressed to Graves' ophthalmopathy. CDR3 reads: CASSTGTVSEQYF. The bases read TGTGCCAGCAGCACCGGGACAGTTAGCGAGCAGTACTTC.